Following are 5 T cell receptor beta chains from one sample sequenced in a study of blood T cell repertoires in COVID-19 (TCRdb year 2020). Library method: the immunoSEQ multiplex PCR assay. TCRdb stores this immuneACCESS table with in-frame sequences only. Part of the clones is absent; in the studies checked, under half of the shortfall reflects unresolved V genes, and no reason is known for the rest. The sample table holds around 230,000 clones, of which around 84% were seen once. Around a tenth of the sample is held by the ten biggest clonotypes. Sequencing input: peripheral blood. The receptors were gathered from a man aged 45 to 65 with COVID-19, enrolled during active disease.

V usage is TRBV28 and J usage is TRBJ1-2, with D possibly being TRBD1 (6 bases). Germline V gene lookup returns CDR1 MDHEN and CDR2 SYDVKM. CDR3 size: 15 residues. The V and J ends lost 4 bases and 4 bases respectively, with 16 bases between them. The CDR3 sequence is CASSYPSQGLYGYTF. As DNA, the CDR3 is TGTGCCAGCAGTTACCCCAGCCAGGGGCTCTATGGCTACACCTTC.

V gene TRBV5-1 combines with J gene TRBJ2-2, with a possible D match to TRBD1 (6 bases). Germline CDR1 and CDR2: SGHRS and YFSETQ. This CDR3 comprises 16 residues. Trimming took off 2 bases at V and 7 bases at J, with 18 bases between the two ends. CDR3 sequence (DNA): TGCGCCAGCAGCTTAGTCCACAGGGAGTTTGGCGGGGAGCTGTTTTTT. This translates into CASSLVHREFGGELFF. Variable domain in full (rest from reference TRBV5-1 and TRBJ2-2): KAGVTQTPRYLIKTRGQQVTLSCSPISGHRSVSWYQQTPGQGLQFLFEYFSETQRNKGNFPGRFSGRQFSNSRSEMNVSTLELGDSALYLCASSLVHREFGGELFFGEGSRLTVL.

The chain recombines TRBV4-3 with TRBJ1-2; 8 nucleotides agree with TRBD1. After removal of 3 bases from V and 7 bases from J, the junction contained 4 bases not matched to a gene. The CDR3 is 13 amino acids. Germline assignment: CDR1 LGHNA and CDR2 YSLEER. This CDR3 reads CASSHSGGGGYTF. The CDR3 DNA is TGCGCCAGCAGCCATTCAGGGGGCGGTGGCTACACCTTC.

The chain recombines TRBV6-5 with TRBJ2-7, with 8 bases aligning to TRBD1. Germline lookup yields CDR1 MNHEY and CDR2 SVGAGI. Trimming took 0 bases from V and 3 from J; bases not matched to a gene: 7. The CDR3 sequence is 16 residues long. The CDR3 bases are TGTGCCAGCAGTTACTCGATCCCCGACAGGGGCTACGAGCAGTACTTC. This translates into CASSYSIPDRGYEQYF.

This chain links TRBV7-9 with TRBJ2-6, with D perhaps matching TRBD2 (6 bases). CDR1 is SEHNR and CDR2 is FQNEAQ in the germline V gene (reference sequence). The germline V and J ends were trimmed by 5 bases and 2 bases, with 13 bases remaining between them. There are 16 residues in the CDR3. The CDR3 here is CASSAWGRPGANVLTF. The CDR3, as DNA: TGTGCCAGCAGCGCATGGGGGAGGCCTGGGGCCAACGTCCTGACTTTC.